A selection of T cell receptor beta chains follows, all from one sample in a study of blood T cell repertoires in COVID-19. Measured with immunoSEQ multiplex PCR; TCRdb has only the in-frame clones, and not every one. The sample consists of approximately 200,000 clones, roughly 88% of them appearing once. The sequenced material came from peripheral blood. These TCRs come from a human donor with active or convalescent COVID-19. The donor label of this sample is uncertain. Both conserved end residues are part of each CDR3. The D gene is left open where the match is weak. The listing skips clone size in some rows; elsewhere it reads once, few, many or a size class.

size | J | D | V | DNA | CDR3
. | TRBJ2-7 | TRBD1 | TRBV29-1 | TGCAGCGTGGATGTACAGGGGGCTAAGGGGCAGTACTTC | CSVDVQGAKGQYF
. | TRBJ2-3 | TRBD1 | TRBV14 | TGTGCCAGCAGCCAACGACAGGGATTCACAGATACGCAGTATTTT | CASSQRQGFTDTQYF
. | TRBJ2-5 | . | TRBV30 | TGTGCCTGGAGACGACGGGGTCCCATCGAGACCCAGTACTTC | CAWRRRGPIETQYF
. | TRBJ1-2 | TRBD1 | TRBV20-1 | TGCAGTCCCAGGACAGGGGGTGGCTACACCTTC | CSPRTGGGYTF
. | TRBJ2-1 | . | TRBV27 | TGTGCCAGCAGTCAGAGCAGGGGAACCCTATTCGGGCAGTTCTTC | CASSQSRGTLFGQFF
few | TRBJ1-2 | . | TRBV7-6 | TGTGCCAGCAGCTTAGCTCCGACCACCCGACAGGCAGGTGGCTACACCTTC | CASSLAPTTRQAGGYTF
. | TRBJ2-5 | . | TRBV6-5 | TGTGCCAGCAGTTATGGACATCTACAAGAGACCCAGTACTTC | CASSYGHLQETQYF
. | TRBJ2-5 | TRBD2 | TRBV20-1 | TGCAGTGCTGGACTAGCGGGGGCCCAGTACTTC | CSAGLAGAQYF
. | TRBJ1-1 | . | TRBV30 | TGTGCCTGGAGAAGGGGGAACACTGAAGCTTTCTTT | CAWRRGNTEAFF
. | TRBJ1-3 | TRBD1 | TRBV5-4 | TGTGCCAGCAGCCTTGGGACAGGGACCAGAAACACCATATATTTT | CASSLGTGTRNTIYF
. | TRBJ2-5 | . | TRBV7-9 | TGTGCCAGCAGCTTTGGAAGGGGGGGAGGTGAGACCCAGTACTTC | CASSFGRGGGETQYF
. | TRBJ1-3 | . | TRBV4-2 | TGTGCCAGCAGCCAGCTCGGGAGGGGCAGCTCGGTTGCCGGAAACACCATATATTTT | CASSQLGRGSSVAGNTIYF
. | TRBJ1-1 | . | TRBV1 | TGCACCAGCAGCCAAGCGTCACAGTCGGTTGAAGCTTTCTTT | CTSSQASQSVEAFF
. | TRBJ2-3 | . | TRBV9 | TGTGCCAGCAGCGTAGTTGGGGGCCCAGATACGCAGTATTTT | CASSVVGGPDTQYF
. | TRBJ2-1 | . | TRBV28 | TGTGCCAGCAGTTCCCCGACTAGTTGGTCCTACAATGAGCAGTTCTTC | CASSSPTSWSYNEQFF
once | TRBJ2-1 | TRBD2 | TRBV27 | TGTGCCAGCAGTTTCCGAGGGACTAGTTACAATGAGCAGTTCTTC | CASSFRGTSYNEQFF
. | TRBJ1-6 | . | TRBV13 | TGTGCCAGCAGCACCAGACAGGAGAGTAATTCACCCCTCCACTTT | CASSTRQESNSPLHF
. | TRBJ2-3 | . | TRBV19 | TGTGCCAGTAGTATTTGGGTCGGGAGTGGAGGCACAGATACGCAGTATTTT | CASSIWVGSGGTDTQYF